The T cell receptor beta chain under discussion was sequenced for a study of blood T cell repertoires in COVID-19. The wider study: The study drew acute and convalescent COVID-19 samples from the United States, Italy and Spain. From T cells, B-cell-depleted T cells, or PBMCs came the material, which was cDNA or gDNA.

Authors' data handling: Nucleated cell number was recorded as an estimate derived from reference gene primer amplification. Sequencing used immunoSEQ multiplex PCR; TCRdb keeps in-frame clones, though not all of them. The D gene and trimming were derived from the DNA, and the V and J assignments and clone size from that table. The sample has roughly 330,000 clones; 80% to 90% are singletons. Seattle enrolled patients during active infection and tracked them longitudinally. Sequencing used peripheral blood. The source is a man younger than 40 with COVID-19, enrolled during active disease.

CDR3 coding DNA: TGTGCCAGCAGTTCTGACTTAGAAGGCGACAGGGAAGCTTTCTTT. Translated: CASSSDLEGDREAFF. This chain uses TRBV27 with TRBJ1-1; tentatively, D is TRBD1 (6 bases). The CDR3 has 15 amino acids. Germline lookup yields CDR1 MNHEY and CDR2 SMNVEV (reference sequence). Trimming pared 4 bases from V and 8 bases from J, leaving 20 bases between.